Below, 14 T cell receptor beta chains from the same sample are listed, as sequenced in a study of cytomegalovirus exposure and HLA in healthy donors. Sequenced by immunoSEQ multiplex PCR; TCRdb stores in-frame clones only, minus some. Of some 330,000 clones listed, 86% are singletons. The sample comprised PBMCs. These receptors were obtained from a woman aged 18-29 years in good health and CMV-seronegative.

V and J are TRBV28 and TRBJ1-2; D is unclear. Deletions cut 5 bases from V and 5 bases from J, with 12 bases between. This CDR3 is built from 13 residues. Germline V CDR1 and CDR2: MDHEN, SYDVKM. The CDR3 reads CASSIPGAYGYTF. In DNA form, the CDR3 reads TGTGCCAGCAGTATCCCCGGAGCGTATGGCTACACCTTC.

V is TRBV6-6 and J is TRBJ2-1; weak D call: TRBD2 (6 bases). The germline V gene has CDR1 MNHNY and CDR2 SVGAGI (reference sequence). Trimming shortened V by 2 bases and J by 7 bases, and 12 bases separated the two germline ends. The CDR3 is 14 amino acids. CDR3 in amino acids: CASSYLEGTNEQFF. The DNA for the CDR3 is TGTGCCAGCAGTTACCTGGAGGGGACGAATGAGCAGTTCTTC.

The chain carries TRBV6-1 and TRBJ2-2; 7 bases map to TRBD2. Germline loops: CDR1 MNHNS, CDR2 SASEGT. This CDR3 has 17 residues. The V and J ends lost 4 bases and 0 bases, in that order; junction bases with no gene match: 8. CDR3 sequence reads: CASSGLGGGSNTGELFF. Written as DNA, the CDR3 is TGTGCCAGCAGTGGTCTCGGGGGAGGGTCGAACACCGGGGAGCTGTTTTTT.

This chain joins TRBV9 and TRBJ2-5; tentatively, D is TRBD1 (5 bases). Germline V gives CDR1 SGDLS, CDR2 YYNGEE. The germline V and J ends were trimmed by 2 bases and 5 bases, with 13 bases remaining between them. The CDR3 length is 14 residues. Here the CDR3 DNA reads TGTGCCAGCAGCGTTACGGCAGGGTTGGAGACCCAGTACTTC. This codes for CASSVTAGLETQYF.

V gene TRBV18 combines with J gene TRBJ2-7, with 8 bases that match TRBD1. CDR1 and CDR2 from the germline V gene are KGHSH and LQKENI. Trimming took 0 bases from V and 3 from J; bases not matched to a gene: 4. The CDR3 consists of 15 residues. CDR3 DNA: TGTGCCAGCTCACCACCGAACAGGGGGGACTACGAGCAGTACTTC. Protein: CASSPPNRGDYEQYF.

This chain connects TRBV11-3 to TRBJ1-2; 11 nucleotides align to TRBD1. Germline CDR1 SGHNT, CDR2 YENEEA. V shed 5 bases, J shed 3 bases, and the junction held 5 bases outside the gene matches. The CDR3 has 15 amino acids. The CDR3 spells CASSLGDRGDYGYTF. The CDR3, as DNA: TGTGCCAGCAGCCTTGGGGACAGGGGGGACTATGGCTACACCTTC.

This clone was counted only a few times. V is TRBV28 and J is TRBJ1-5; 7 nucleotides agree with TRBD1. The germline V gene has CDR1 MDHEN and CDR2 SYDVKM. The V and J ends lost 6 bases and 3 bases, in that order; junction bases with no gene match: 8. CDR3 length equals 15 residues. The CDR3 DNA is TGTGCCAGCAGCCCCGGGACAGACTCCAATCAGCCCCAGCATTTT. This codes for CASSPGTDSNQPQHF. Complete variable domain (other parts from reference TRBV28 and TRBJ1-5): DVKVTQSSRYLVKRTGEKVFLECVQDMDHENMFWYRQDPGLGLRLIYFSYDVKMKEKGDIPEGYSVSREKKERFSLILESASTNQTSMYLCASSPGTDSNQPQHFGDGTRLSIL.

The DNA for the CDR3 is TGTGCCAGCCACGACAGCCTCACAGATACGCAGTATTTT. It yields the protein CASHDSLTDTQYF. The V call is TRBV9, the J call TRBJ2-3; possibly TRBD1 for D (5 bases). In germline, CDR1 is SGDLS, CDR2 YYNGEE. Trimming removed 7 bases at V and 2 bases at J, with 11 bases between. CDR3 length equals 13 residues.

This clone has a single count. The chain carries TRBV28 and TRBJ2-5; TRBD2 is a possible D gene (6 bases). The CDR3 extends over 13 amino acids. V was cut by 7 bases and J by 5 bases, with 14 bases left in between. Germline V gene data show CDR1 as MDHEN and CDR2 as SYDVKM. CDR3 region: CASTPGVGETQYF. In nucleotides, the CDR3 is TGTGCCAGCACCCCGGGAGTAGGGGAGACCCAGTACTTC. Using reference TRBV28 and TRBJ2-5 for the parts outside the CDR3, the full variable domain is DVKVTQSSRYLVKRTGEKVFLECVQDMDHENMFWYRQDPGLGLRLIYFSYDVKMKEKGDIPEGYSVSREKKERFSLILESASTNQTSMYLCASTPGVGETQYFGPGTRLLVL.

This CDR3 reads CASSELRRDEQYF. Written as DNA, the CDR3 is TGTGCCAGCAGTGAATTGCGGCGGGACGAGCAGTACTTC. The J gene is TRBJ2-7, the V gene TRBV6-1; D might be TRBD2 (5 bases). The V and J ends lost 2 bases and 5 bases respectively, with 10 bases between them. Germline V gives CDR1 MNHNS, CDR2 SASEGT. This CDR3 region has 13 residues.

The chain joins TRBV5-4 to TRBJ2-2, with TRBD2 matching 10 bases. This CDR3 is 16 amino acids long. The V and J ends lost 3 bases and 4 bases, in that order; junction bases with no gene match: 6. Looked up from germline, CDR1 is SGHNT and CDR2 is YYREEE (reference sequence). The chain's CDR3 is CASSSKREGGTGELFF. DNA for the CDR3: TGTGCCAGCAGCTCCAAGCGGGAGGGCGGCACCGGGGAGCTGTTTTTT.

This sequence joins TRBV6-1 and TRBJ2-7; no definite D call. The CDR3 runs 12 residues. Trimming removed 6 bases at V and 12 bases at J, with 18 bases between. Germline loops: CDR1 MNHNS, CDR2 SASEGT. CDR3 amino acids: CASSQNFNQAYF. CDR3 DNA sequence: TGTGCCAGCAGCCAAAACTTCAATCAGGCGTACTTC.

The V and J genes are TRBV4-2 and TRBJ2-7, with 15 nucleotides matching TRBD2. Germline-derived CDR1 and CDR2 are LGHNA and YNFKEQ. The J segment lost 5 bases and the V segment lost 1 base, leaving 9 bases of the junction unmatched. The CDR3 covers 18 residues. CDR3 protein: CASSQGTVGLAGGDEQYF. CDR3 in DNA: TGTGCCAGCAGCCAAGGGACGGTTGGACTAGCGGGAGGGGACGAGCAGTACTTC.

CDR3 in amino acids: CASSVTGFRNTEAFF. CDR3 bases: TGTGCCAGCAGCGTAACAGGGTTCCGAAACACTGAAGCTTTCTTT. The chain is built from TRBV7-2 and TRBJ1-1, with TRBD1 as a possible D gene (6 bases). CDR1 is SGHTA, CDR2 FQGNSA, per germline. This CDR3 is 15 amino acids long. Trimming cost V 5 bases and J 2 bases, with 15 bases left between them.